Listed below are T cell receptor beta chains from one sample, sequenced in a study of graft-versus-host responses after intestinal transplantation. Sequencing was performed with immunoSEQ multiplex PCR; in TCRdb, only in-frame clones are kept and a portion is missing. The repertoire has approximately 9,100 clones, nearly 95% of them found once; the top ten carry about a sixth. The material sequenced was bone marrow, taken around 500 days after intestinal transplantation. These receptors came from a human patient who received an intestinal transplant, so some T cells may come from the graft donor. CDR3s include the opening cysteine and the closing phenylalanine or tryptophan. The D gene is left open where the match is weak. Some rows mark clone size as missing; the rest say once, few, many or name a class of expanded clone.

TRBJ2-1 | NA | TRBV9 | NA | CASSGGEQQFF | TGTGCCAGCAGCGGGGGGGAACAGCAGTTCTTC
TRBJ2-4 | NA | TRBV15 | NA | CATSRWKDDKNIQYF | TGTGCCACCAGCAGGTGGAAGGATGACAAAAACATTCAGTACTTC
TRBJ1-1 | NA | TRBV6-5 | NA | CASSYTLENTEAFF | TGTGCCAGCAGTTACACCCTGGAGAACACTGAAGCTTTCTTT
TRBJ2-3 | NA | TRBV15 | TRBD2 | CATSSDLTSGTHTDTQYF | TGTGCCACCAGCAGCGATCTGACTAGCGGGACCCACACAGATACGCAGTATTTT
TRBJ2-3 | NA | TRBV27 | NA | CASSLSWGLETTDTQYF | TGTGCCAGCAGTTTATCATGGGGTTTGGAAACCACAGATACGCAGTATTTT
TRBJ2-4 | NA | TRBV15 | NA | CATSRDGETKNIQYF | TGTGCCACCAGCAGAGATGGAGAGACCAAAAACATTCAGTACTTC
TRBJ2-7 | NA | TRBV28 | NA | CAGSPLRYEQYF | TGTGCCGGCAGTCCTCTTAGGTACGAGCAGTACTTC
TRBJ2-5 | once | TRBV9 | TRBD1 | CASSPPGAGGQETQYF | TGTGCCAGCAGCCCCCCAGGGGCAGGGGGCCAAGAGACCCAGTACTTC
TRBJ2-2 | NA | TRBV5-6 | NA | CASSLQDTGELFF | TGTGCCAGCAGCTTGCAGGACACCGGGGAGCTGTTTTTT
TRBJ2-7 | NA | TRBV6-5 | NA | CASSYQGYHSNEQYF | TGTGCCAGCAGTTACCAGGGCTACCACTCTAACGAGCAGTACTTC
TRBJ2-3 | NA | TRBV19 | NA | CASKGDSTDTQYF | TGTGCCAGTAAAGGGGACAGCACAGATACGCAGTATTTT
TRBJ2-1 | NA | TRBV6-4 | NA | CASSRTPGSYNEQFF | TGTGCCAGCAGCAGAACACCCGGCTCCTACAATGAGCAGTTCTTC
TRBJ1-1 | NA | TRBV5-4 | TRBD1 | CASSLAGTGGAFF | TGTGCCAGCAGCTTGGCCGGGACAGGTGGTGCTTTCTTT
TRBJ2-7 | NA | TRBV6-5 | NA | CASSVDFTRSYEQYF | TGTGCCAGCAGCGTCGACTTTACCCGCTCCTACGAGCAGTACTTC
TRBJ2-7 | NA | TRBV19 | TRBD1 | CASTVTGNVYEQYF | TGTGCCAGTACCGTGACAGGGAACGTCTACGAGCAGTACTTC
TRBJ1-2 | NA | TRBV28 | TRBD1 | CASSRATGQGRYNYGYTF | TGTGCCAGCAGTAGGGCAACGGGACAGGGTCGATATAACTATGGCTACACCTTC
TRBJ2-2 | NA | TRBV10-3 | NA | CAIPSPGLDTGELFF | TGTGCCATCCCCAGTCCCGGGCTGGACACCGGGGAGCTGTTTTTT
TRBJ2-7 | NA | TRBV19 | TRBD2 | CASSIGLAGGIYEQYF | TGTGCCAGTAGTATAGGACTAGCGGGAGGCATCTACGAGCAGTACTTC
TRBJ2-2 | NA | TRBV28 | TRBD2 | CASSSSFSGRAESGELFF | TGTGCCAGCAGTTCGAGCTTTAGCGGGAGGGCCGAGTCCGGGGAGCTGTTTTTT
TRBJ2-5 | NA | TRBV20-1 | NA | CSARTETQYF | TGCAGTGCTAGGACAGAGACCCAGTACTTC
TRBJ2-3 | once | TRBV5-1 | TRBD2 | CASSLRGSGADTQYF | TGCGCCAGCAGCTTACGCGGGAGTGGCGCAGATACGCAGTATTTT
TRBJ1-4 | NA | TRBV5-5 | NA | CASSLAGGRDEKLFF | TGTGCCAGCAGCTTGGCCGGGGGGCGGGATGAAAAACTGTTTTTT
TRBJ2-5 | NA | TRBV4-2 | NA | CASSQDRQSQETQYF | TGTGCCAGCAGCCAAGATCGACAGTCCCAAGAGACCCAGTACTTC